The present T cell receptor beta chain was sequenced within a study of naive and memory T cell subsets. The study, taken as a whole, reports: In naive cells, over 90% of TCR sequences were seen only once. In CD4 and CD8 cells, diversity dropped from naive through EMRA. Each distinct alpha or beta sequence counts as one clonotype. A few larger clonotypes appeared in naive repertoires, especially CD8, possibly memory cells re-expressing CD45RA.

Two oligonucleotides, mixed equimolar, formed the beta constant-region primer covering TRBC1 and TRBC2. Ligated cDNA was amplified by four rounds of PCR with nested alpha and beta constant-region primers and SP2. The cDNA 3' end received a ligated single-stranded oligonucleotide carrying the SP2 primer and a 12-nucleotide UMI. TCRdb used MiXCR to reprocess the UMI-ligation and nested PCR reads, holding one entry per CDR3 protein. The sample has over 130,000 distinct CDR3 sequences, approximately 21% seen once. With respect to this clonotype: Its cognate antigen is unknown.

CDR3 length: 12 amino acids. The V gene lost 5 bases and the J gene lost 6 bases, with 14 bases spanning the gap. Germline CDR1 GTSNPN, CDR2 SVGIG (reference sequence). This chain joins TRBV30 and TRBJ2-7; TRBD1 might be the D (5 bases). The TCR was taken from a human donor in good health. The sequenced sample consisted of naive CD8+ T cells from blood. CDR3 bases: TGTGCCTGGGGGCCAACCCAGGGCGAGCAGTACTTC. Residues: CAWGPTQGEQYF.